This T cell receptor (beta chain) was observed in a study of human T cells and chemical hapten exposure. Study observations and caveats: Donors' alopecia may make their immune response differ from healthy people's.

Time point of the sample: patch test 3, about 24 weeks after DPC sensitization. The treatment is: therapeutic diphenylcyclopropenone sensitization with weekly scalp DPC. The library labeled individual cDNA molecules by adding unique molecular identifiers to them. TCRdb reanalysed the RACE reads using MiXCR and keeps one entry per CDR3 protein. The top ten hold around 2.5% of the sample, which has more than 85,000 distinct CDR3 sequences, about 34% seen once. Of note for this clonotype: What it recognizes is unknown.

Sequenced here: whole blood, sampled in connection with sensitization to the hapten diphenylcyclopropenone (DPC). This clonotype was obtained from a man between 40 and 49 years old with alopecia areata. Some clones in this sample may be carry-over from other donors' samples.

CDR3 nucleotide sequence: TGTGCCAGCAGTTTGAGTCCTCTAGAAAGCACAGATACGCAGTATTTT. Protein sequence: CASSLSPLESTDTQYF. This rearrangement joins TRBV28 to TRBJ2-3; no reliable D call. Between the trimmed V and J ends, which lost 3 bases and 0 bases, there was a span of 13 bases. The CDR3 sequence is 16 residues long. Per the germline V gene, CDR1 is MDHEN and CDR2 is SYDVKM.